This T cell receptor beta chain was retrieved from a study of blood T cells in healthy people across ages. PBMCs numbering at least 6 million were isolated per sample. General observations from the study: It was the long-lived donors that had more naive CD4+ cells and higher diversity than aged donors. Unknown CMV status may confound age-related changes in expanded clones.

A remark on this clonotype: The antigen remains unidentified.

Germline CDR1 is LNHDA and CDR2 is SQIVND (reference sequence). This CDR3 has 14 residues. V lost 3 bases and J 7 bases, leaving 10 bases between the germline ends. Together with a sample-barcoded 5' primer, a J-beta primer mix was included in a second PCR lasting roughly 6 to 12 cycles. All samples yielded 2.5 million or more CDR3-containing paired-end reads. Using its own MiXCR run on the 5' RACE reads, TCRdb lists one record per CDR3 protein. The sample consists of under 700,000 distinct CDR3 sequences, 24% of them appearing once. The data also belong to a second study, concerning T cells of mothers and their children.

Source material: blood. The chain carries TRBV19 and TRBJ1-6; D remains ambiguous. This TCR came from a boy aged 5-17 years in good health. In DNA form, the CDR3 reads TGTGCCAGTAGTATCCGGGGAGCGAATTCACCCCTCCACTTT. Its protein product is CASSIRGANSPLHF. The variable domain in full, completed from reference TRBV19 and TRBJ1-6, reads DGGITQSPKYLFRKEGQNVTLSCEQNLNHDAMYWYRQDPGQGLRLIYYSQIVNDFQKGDIAEGYSVSREKKESFPLTVTSAQKNPTAFYLCASSIRGANSPLHFGNGTRLTVT.